This TCR beta chain was captured by sequencing in a study of blood T cells in healthy people across ages. Sample-barcoded 5' priming and a J-beta primer mix drove a second PCR of roughly 7 to 11 cycles. Via MiXCR, TCRdb re-called the 5' RACE reads, giving one row per CDR3 protein. Of roughly 830,000 distinct CDR3 sequences listed, 62% are singletons. Trimming cost V 6 bases and J 8 bases; bases outside gene matches: 11. In germline, CDR1 is SGHVS, CDR2 FNYEAQ. This CDR3 has 17 amino acids. The rearrangement uses TRBV7-6 and TRBJ2-1; TRBD2 agrees at 15 bases. The clonotype was recovered from a man under 40 in good health. Sequenced input: blood. CDR3 DNA: TGTGCCAGCAGTTGGACTAGCGGGGGGGCCGCCGTGGATGAGCAGTTCTTC. The encoded protein is CASSWTSGGAAVDEQFF.